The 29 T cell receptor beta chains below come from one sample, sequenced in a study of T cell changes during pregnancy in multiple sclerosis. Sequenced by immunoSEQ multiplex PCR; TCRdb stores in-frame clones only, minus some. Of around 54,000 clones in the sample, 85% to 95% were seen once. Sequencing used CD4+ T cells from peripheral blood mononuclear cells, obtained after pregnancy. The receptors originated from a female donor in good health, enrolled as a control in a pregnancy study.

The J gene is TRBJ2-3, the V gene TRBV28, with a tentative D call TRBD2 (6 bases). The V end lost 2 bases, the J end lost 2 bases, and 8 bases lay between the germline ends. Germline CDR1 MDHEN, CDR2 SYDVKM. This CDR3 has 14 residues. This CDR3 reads CASSLAGLTDTQYF. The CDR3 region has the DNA TGTGCCAGCAGTTTAGCGGGGCTCACAGATACGCAGTATTTT.

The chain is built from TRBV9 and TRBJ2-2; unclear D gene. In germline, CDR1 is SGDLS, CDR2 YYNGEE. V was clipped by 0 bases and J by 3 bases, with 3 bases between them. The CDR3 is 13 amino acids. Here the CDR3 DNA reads TGTGCCAGCAGCGTAGGGCACACCGGGGAGCTGTTTTTT. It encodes CASSVGHTGELFF.

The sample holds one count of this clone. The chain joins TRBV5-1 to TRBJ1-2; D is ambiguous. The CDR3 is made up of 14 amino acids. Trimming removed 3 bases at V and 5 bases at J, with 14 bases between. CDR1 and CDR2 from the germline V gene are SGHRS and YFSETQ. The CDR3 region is CASSSATGVYGYTF. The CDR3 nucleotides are TGCGCCAGCAGCTCCGCGACCGGGGTGTATGGCTACACCTTC.

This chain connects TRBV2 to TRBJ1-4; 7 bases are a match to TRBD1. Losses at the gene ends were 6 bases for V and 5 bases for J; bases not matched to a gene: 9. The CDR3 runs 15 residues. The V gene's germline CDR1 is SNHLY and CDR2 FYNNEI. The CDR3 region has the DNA TGTGCCAGCAGGGTACAGGGGTTTCGGAATGAAAAACTGTTTTTT. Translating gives CASRVQGFRNEKLFF.

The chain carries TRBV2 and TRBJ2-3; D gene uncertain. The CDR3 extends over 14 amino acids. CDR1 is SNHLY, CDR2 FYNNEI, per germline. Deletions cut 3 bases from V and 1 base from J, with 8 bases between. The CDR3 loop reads CASSERTGTDTQYF. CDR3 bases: TGTGCCAGCAGTGAGCGAACGGGCACAGATACGCAGTATTTT.

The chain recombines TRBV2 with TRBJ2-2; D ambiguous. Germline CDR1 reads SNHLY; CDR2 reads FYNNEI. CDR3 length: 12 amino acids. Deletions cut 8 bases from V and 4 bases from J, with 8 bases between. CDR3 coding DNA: TGTGCCAGCGGTCGGGTCACCGGGGAGCTGTTTTTT. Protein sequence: CASGRVTGELFF.

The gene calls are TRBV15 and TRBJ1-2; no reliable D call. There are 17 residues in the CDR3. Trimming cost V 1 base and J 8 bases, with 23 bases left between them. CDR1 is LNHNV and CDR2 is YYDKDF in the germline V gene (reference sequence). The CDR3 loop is CATSRVTLGLEAGGYTF. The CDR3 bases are TGTGCCACCAGCAGAGTGACTTTGGGTCTAGAGGCGGGGGGCTACACCTTC. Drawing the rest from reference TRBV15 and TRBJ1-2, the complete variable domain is DAMVIQNPRYQVTQFGKPVTLSCSQTLNHNVMYWYQQKSSQAPKLLFHYYDKDFNNEADTPDNFQSRRPNTSFCFLDIRSPGLGDTAMYLCATSRVTLGLEAGGYTFGSGTRLTVV.

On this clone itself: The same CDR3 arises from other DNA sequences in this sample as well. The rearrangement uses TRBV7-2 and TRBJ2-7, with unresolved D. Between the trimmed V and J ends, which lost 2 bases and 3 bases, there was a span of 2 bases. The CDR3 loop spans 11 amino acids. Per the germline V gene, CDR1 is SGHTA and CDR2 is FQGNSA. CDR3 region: CASSLLYEQYF. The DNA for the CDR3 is TGTGCCAGCAGCTTACTCTACGAGCAGTACTTC.

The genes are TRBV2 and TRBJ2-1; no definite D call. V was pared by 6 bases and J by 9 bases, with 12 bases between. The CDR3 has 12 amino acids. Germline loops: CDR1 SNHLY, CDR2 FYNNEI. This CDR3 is CASRADWREQFF. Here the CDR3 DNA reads TGTGCCAGCAGGGCGGATTGGCGTGAGCAGTTCTTC.

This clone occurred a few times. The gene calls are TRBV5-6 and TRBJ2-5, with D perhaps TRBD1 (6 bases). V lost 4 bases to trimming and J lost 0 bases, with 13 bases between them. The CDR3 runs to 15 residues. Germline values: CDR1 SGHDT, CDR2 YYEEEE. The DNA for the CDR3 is TGTGCCAGCAGCCAGGCGACAGGCCACCAAGAGACCCAGTACTTC. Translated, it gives CASSQATGHQETQYF.

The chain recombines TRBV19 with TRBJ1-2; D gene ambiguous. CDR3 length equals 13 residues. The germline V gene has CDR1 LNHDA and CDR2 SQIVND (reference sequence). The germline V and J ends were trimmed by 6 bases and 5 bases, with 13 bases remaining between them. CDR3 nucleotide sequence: TGTGCCAGTAGCTTCCAGGAAACATATGGCTACACCTTC. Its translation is CASSFQETYGYTF.

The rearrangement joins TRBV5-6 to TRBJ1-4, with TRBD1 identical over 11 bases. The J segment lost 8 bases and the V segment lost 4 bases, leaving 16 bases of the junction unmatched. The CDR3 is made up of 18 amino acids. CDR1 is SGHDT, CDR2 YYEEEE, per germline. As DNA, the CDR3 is TGTGCCAGCAGCAGATTTGGAGGGACAGGGGGTTTCGGAGAAAAACTGTTTTTT. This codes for CASSRFGGTGGFGEKLFF.

In DNA, the CDR3 is TGTGCCAGCAGCCCCGAACTCATGAACACTGAAGCTTTCTTT. Translation: CASSPELMNTEAFF. The chain links TRBV6-6 to TRBJ1-1; unclear D gene. Looked up from germline, CDR1 is MNHNY and CDR2 is SVGAGI (reference sequence). The V end was cut by 6 bases, the J end by 0 bases, with 11 bases between. The length of the CDR3 is 14 residues.

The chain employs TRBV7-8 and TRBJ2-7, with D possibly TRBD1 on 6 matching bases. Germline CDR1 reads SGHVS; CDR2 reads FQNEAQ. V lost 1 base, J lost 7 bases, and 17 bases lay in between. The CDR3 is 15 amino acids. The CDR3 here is CASSLGRTVLFEQYF. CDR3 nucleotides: TGTGCCAGCAGCTTAGGCAGGACAGTTCTGTTTGAGCAGTACTTC.

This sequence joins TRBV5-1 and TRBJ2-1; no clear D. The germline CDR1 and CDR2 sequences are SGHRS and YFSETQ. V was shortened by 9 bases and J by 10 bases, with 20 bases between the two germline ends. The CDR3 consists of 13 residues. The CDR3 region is CATFTGSGREQFF. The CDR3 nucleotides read TGCGCCACCTTTACCGGGTCCGGTCGGGAGCAGTTCTTC.

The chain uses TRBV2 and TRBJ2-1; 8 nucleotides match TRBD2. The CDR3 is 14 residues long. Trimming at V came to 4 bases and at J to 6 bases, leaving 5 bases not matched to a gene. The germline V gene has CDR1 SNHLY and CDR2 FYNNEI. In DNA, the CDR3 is TGTGCCAGCAGTGTACTAGCGGCGGTCAATGAGCAGTTCTTC. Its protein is CASSVLAAVNEQFF.

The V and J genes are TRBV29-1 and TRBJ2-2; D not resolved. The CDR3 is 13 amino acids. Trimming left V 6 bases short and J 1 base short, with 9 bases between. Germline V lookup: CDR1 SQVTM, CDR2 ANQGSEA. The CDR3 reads CSVAEVNTGELFF. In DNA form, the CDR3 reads TGCAGCGTAGCCGAGGTGAACACCGGGGAGCTGTTTTTT.

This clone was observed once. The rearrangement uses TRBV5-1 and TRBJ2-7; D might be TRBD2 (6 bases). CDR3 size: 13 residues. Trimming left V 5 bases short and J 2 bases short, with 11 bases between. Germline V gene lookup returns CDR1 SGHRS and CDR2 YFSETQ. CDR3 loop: CASRAGQAYEQYF. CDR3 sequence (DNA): TGCGCCAGCAGGGCGGGGCAAGCCTACGAGCAGTACTTC.

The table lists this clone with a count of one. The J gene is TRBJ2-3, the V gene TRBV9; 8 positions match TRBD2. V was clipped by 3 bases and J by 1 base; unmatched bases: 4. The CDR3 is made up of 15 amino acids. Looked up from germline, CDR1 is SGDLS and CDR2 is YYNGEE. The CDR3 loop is CASSATGGGTDTQYF. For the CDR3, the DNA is TGTGCCAGCAGCGCCACGGGAGGGGGCACAGATACGCAGTATTTT.

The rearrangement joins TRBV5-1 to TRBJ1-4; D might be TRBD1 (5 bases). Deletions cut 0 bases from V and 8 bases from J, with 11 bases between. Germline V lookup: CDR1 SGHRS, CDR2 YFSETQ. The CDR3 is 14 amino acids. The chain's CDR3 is CASSLGGGAEKLFF. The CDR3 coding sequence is TGCGCCAGCAGCTTGGGAGGTGGGGCCGAAAAACTGTTTTTT.

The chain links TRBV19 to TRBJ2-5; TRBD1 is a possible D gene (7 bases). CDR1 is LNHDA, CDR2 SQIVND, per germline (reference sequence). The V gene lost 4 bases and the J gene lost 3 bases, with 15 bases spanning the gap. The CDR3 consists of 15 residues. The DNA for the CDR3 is TGTGCCAGTAGTACCGCAGGGGGGCTAGAAGAGACCCAGTACTTC. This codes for CASSTAGGLEETQYF. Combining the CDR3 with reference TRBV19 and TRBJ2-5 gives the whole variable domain DGGITQSPKYLFRKEGQNVTLSCEQNLNHDAMYWYRQDPGQGLRLIYYSQIVNDFQKGDIAEGYSVSREKKESFPLTVTSAQKNPTAFYLCASSTAGGLEETQYFGPGTRLLVL.

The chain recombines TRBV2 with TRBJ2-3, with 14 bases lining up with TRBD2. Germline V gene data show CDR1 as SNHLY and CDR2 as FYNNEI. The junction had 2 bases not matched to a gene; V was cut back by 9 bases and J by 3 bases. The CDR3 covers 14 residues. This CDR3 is CARGTSGRTDTQYF. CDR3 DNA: TGTGCCAGAGGGACTAGCGGGAGAACAGATACGCAGTATTTT.

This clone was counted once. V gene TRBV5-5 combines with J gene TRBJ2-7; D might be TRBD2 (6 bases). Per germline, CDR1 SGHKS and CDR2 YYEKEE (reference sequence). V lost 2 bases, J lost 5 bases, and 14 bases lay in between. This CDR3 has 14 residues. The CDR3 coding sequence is TGTGCCAGCAGCTTCCAGGGAGGCGTCGACGAGCAGTACTTC. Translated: CASSFQGGVDEQYF.

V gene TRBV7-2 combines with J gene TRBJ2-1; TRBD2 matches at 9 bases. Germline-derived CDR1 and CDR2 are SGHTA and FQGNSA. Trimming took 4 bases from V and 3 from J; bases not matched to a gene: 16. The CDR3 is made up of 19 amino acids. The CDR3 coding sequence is TGTGCCAGCAGCTACCCGCTCCCTTTAGCGGGAGCGAACTACAATGAGCAGTTCTTC. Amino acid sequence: CASSYPLPLAGANYNEQFF.

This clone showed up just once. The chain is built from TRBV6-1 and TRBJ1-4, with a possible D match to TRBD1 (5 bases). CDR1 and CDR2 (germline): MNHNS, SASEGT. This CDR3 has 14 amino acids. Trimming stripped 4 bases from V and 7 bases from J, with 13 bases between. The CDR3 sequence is CASSVGQPGEKLFF. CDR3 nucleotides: TGTGCCAGCAGTGTCGGACAACCGGGTGAAAAACTGTTTTTT.

The DNA for the CDR3 is TGTGCCAGCAGCGGGACTAGCGGATACACAGATACGCAGTATTTT. This gives the protein CASSGTSGYTDTQYF. This rearrangement joins TRBV9 to TRBJ2-3, with 10 bases that match TRBD2. V lost 3 bases, J lost 2 bases, and 3 bases stayed unmatched. CDR3 length equals 15 residues. CDR1 is SGDLS and CDR2 is YYNGEE in the germline V gene.

DNA for the CDR3: TGTGCCAGCAGCTTAGGGGTTACCACGGGTCAGCCCCAGCATTTT. Encoded protein: CASSLGVTTGQPQHF. The rearrangement uses TRBV11-2 and TRBJ1-5; D uncertain. Looked up from germline, CDR1 is SGHAT and CDR2 is FQNNGV. The CDR3 has 15 amino acids. The V and J ends lost 1 base and 6 bases respectively, with 13 bases between them.

In DNA form, the CDR3 reads TGTGCCAGCAGTCTCAACATGAACACTGAAGCTTTCTTT. Translation: CASSLNMNTEAFF. The chain joins TRBV28 to TRBJ1-1; no reliable D call. The CDR3 totals 13 residues. Germline lookup yields CDR1 MDHEN and CDR2 SYDVKM. Trimming removed 5 bases from V and 0 bases from J, with 7 bases in between.

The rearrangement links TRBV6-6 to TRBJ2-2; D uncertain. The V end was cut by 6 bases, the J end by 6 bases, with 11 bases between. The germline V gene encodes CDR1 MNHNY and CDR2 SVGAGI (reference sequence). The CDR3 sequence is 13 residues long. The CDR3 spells CASSFKSPGELFF. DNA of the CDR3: TGTGCCAGCAGCTTTAAATCTCCCGGGGAGCTGTTTTTT.